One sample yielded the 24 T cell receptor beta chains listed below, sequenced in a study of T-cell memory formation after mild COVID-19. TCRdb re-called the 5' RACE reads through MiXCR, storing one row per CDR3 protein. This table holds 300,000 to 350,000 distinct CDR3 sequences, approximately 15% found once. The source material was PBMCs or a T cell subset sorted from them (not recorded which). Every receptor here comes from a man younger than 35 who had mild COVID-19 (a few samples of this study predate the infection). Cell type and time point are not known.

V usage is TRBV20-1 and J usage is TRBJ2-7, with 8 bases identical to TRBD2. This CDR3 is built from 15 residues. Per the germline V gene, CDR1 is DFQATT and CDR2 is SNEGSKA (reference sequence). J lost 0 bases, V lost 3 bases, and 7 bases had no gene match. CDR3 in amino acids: CSARDGRGDSYEQYF. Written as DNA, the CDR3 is TGCAGTGCTAGGGACGGGCGGGGGGACTCCTACGAGCAGTACTTC.

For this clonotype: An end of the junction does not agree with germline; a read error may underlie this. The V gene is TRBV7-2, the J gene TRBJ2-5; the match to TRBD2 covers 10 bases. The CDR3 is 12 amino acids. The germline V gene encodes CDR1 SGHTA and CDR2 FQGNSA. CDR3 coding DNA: TGTGCCAGCAGCTTTGAGCGGGAGGGCCTGCACTTC. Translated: CASSFEREGLHF. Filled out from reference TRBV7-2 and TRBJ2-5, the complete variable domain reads GAGVSQSPSNKVTEKGKDVELRCDPISGHTALYWYRQSLGQGLEFLIYFQGNSAPDKSGLPSDRFSAERTGGSVSTLTIQRTQQEDSAVYLCASSFEREGLHFGPGTRLLVL.

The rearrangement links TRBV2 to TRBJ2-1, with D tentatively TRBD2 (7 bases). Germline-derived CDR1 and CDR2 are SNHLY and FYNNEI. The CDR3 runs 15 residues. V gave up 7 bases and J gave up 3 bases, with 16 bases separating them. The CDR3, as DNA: TGTGCCAGCACGGGGGGCTATGATAGCTACAATGAGCAGTTCTTC. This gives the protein CASTGGYDSYNEQFF.

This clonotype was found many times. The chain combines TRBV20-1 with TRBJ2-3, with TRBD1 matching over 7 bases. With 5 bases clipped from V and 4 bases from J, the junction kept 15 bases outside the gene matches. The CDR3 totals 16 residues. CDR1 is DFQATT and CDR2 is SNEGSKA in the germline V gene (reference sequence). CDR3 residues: CSAPHRGGVSADTQYF. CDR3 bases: TGCAGTGCTCCTCACAGGGGCGGTGTTTCCGCAGATACGCAGTATTTT.

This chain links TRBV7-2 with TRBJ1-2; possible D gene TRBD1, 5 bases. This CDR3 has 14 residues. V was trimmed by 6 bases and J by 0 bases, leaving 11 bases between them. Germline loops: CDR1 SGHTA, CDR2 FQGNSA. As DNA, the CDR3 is TGTGCCAGCAGGAGGGGACGGTCTAACTATGGCTACACCTTC. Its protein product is CASRRGRSNYGYTF.

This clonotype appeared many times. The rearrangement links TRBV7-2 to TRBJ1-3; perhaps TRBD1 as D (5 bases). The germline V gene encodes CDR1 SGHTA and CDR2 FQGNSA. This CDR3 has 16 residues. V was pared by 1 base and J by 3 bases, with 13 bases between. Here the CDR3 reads CASSLGGGALGNTIYF. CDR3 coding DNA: TGTGCCAGCAGCTTAGGGGGGGGTGCCCTTGGAAACACCATATATTTT.

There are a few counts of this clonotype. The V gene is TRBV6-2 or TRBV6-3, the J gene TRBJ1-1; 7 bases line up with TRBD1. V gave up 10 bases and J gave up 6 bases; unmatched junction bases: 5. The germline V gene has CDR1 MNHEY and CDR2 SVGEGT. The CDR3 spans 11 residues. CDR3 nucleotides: TGTGCCATCCAGACAGGGTCTGAAGCTTTCTTT. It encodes CAIQTGSEAFF.

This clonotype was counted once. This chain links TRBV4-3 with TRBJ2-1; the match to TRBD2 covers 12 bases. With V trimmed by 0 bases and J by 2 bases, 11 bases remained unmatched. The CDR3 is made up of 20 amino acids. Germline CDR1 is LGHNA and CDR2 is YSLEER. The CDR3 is CASSQDVSLAGGPPYNEQFF. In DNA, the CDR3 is TGCGCCAGCAGCCAAGATGTATCACTAGCGGGAGGACCCCCCTACAATGAGCAGTTCTTC.

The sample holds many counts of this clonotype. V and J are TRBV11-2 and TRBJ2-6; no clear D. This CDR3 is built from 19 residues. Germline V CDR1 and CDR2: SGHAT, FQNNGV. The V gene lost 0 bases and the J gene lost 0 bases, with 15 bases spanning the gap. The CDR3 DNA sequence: TGTGCCAGCAGCTTAGAGTTCCGGGTAATCAGCTCTGGGGCCAACGTCCTGACTTTC. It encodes CASSLEFRVISSGANVLTF.

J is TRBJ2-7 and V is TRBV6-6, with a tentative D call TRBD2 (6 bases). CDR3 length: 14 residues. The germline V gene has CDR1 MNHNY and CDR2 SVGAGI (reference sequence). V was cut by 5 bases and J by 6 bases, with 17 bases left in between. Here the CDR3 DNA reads TGTGCCAGCAGTCTCAGCCCGGGAGCTCCCGAGCAGTACGTC. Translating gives CASSLSPGAPEQYV.

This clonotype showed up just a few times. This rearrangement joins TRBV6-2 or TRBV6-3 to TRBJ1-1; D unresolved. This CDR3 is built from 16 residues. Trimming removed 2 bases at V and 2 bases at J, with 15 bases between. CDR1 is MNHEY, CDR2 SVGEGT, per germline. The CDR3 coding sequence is TGTGCCAGCAGTTACCCTCACTGGCAGGCTAACACTGAAGCTTTCTTT. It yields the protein CASSYPHWQANTEAFF.

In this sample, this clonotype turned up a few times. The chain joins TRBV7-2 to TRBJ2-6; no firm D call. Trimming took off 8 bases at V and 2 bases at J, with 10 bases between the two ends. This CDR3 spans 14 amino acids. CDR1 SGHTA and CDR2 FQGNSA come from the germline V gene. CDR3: CASDVNAGANVLTF. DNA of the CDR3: TGTGCCAGCGACGTTAACGCTGGGGCCAACGTCCTGACTTTC.

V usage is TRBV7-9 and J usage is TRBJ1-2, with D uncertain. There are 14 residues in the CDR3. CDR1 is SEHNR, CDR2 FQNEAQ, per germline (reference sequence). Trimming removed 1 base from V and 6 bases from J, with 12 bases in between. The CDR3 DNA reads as TGTGCCAGCAGCTTAGTTAGTACAGCGAATGGCTACACCTTC. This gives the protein CASSLVSTANGYTF. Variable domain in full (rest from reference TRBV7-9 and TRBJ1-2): DTGVSQNPRHKITKRGQNVTFRCDPISEHNRLYWYRQTLGQGPEFLTYFQNEAQLEKSRLLSDRFSAERPKGSFSTLEIQRTEQGDSAMYLCASSLVSTANGYTFGSGTRLTVV.

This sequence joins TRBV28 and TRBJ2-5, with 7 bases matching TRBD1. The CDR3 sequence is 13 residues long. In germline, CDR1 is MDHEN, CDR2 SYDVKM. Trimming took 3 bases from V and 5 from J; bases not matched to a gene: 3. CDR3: CASSFLDRETQYF. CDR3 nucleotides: TGTGCCAGCAGTTTCCTGGACAGGGAGACCCAGTACTTC.

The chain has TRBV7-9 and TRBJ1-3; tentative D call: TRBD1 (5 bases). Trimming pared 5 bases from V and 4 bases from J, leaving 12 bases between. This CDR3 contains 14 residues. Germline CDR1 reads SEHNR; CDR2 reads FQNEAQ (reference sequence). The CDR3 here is CASSPEQGGNTIYF. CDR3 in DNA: TGTGCCAGCAGCCCCGAGCAGGGAGGAAACACCATATATTTT.

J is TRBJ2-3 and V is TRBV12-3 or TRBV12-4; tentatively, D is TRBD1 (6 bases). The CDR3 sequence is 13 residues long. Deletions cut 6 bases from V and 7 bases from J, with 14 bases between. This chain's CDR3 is CASSIDRINTQYF. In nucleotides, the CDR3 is TGTGCCAGCAGCATCGACAGGATCAATACGCAGTATTTT.

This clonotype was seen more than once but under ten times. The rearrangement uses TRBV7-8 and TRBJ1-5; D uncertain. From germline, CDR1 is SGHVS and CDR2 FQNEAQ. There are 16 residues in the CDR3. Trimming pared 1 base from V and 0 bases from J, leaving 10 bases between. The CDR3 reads CASSLEVGYSNQPQHF. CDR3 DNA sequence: TGTGCCAGCAGCTTAGAAGTCGGATATAGCAATCAGCCCCAGCATTTT.

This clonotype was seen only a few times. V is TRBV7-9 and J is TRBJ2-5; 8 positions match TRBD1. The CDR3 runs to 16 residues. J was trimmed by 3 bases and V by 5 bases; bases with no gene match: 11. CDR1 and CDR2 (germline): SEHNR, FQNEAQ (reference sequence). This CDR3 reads CASSLSRTGTEETQYF. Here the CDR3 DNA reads TGTGCCAGCAGCCTCTCACGGACAGGGACGGAAGAGACCCAGTACTTC.

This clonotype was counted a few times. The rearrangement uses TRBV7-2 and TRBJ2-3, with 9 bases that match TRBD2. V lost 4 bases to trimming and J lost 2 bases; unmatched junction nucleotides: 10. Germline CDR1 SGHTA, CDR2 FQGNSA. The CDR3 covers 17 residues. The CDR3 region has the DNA TGTGCCAGCAGCTCGCAGGCAGCGGGGGGCCCCACAGATACGCAGTATTTT. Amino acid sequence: CASSSQAAGGPTDTQYF.

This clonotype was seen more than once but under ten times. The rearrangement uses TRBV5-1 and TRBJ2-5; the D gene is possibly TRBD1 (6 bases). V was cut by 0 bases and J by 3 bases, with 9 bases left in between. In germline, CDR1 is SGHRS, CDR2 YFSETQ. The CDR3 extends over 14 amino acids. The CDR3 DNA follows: TGCGCCAGCAGCTTGGGGTGGGACAAAGAGACCCAGTACTTC. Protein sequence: CASSLGWDKETQYF.

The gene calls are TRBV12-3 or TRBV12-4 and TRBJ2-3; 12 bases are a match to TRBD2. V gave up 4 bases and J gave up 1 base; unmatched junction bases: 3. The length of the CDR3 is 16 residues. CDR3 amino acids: CASSWRTSGGTDTQYF. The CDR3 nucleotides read TGTGCCAGCAGTTGGCGGACTAGCGGGGGCACAGATACGCAGTATTTT.

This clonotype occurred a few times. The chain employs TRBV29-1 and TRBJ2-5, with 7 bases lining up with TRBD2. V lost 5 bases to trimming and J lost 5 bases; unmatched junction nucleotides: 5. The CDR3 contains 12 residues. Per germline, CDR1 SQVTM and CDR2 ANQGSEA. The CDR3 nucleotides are TGCAGCGTTTACCCCGGGGGGGAGACCCAGTACTTC. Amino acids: CSVYPGGETQYF.

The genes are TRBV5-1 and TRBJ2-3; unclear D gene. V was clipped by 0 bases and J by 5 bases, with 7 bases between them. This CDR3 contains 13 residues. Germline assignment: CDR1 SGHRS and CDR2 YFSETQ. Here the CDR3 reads CASSLEYGDTQYF. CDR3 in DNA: TGCGCCAGCAGCTTGGAGTATGGAGATACGCAGTATTTT.

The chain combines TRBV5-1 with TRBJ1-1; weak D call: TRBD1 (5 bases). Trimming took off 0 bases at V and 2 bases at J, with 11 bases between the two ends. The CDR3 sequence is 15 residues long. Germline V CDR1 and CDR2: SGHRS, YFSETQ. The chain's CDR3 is CASSLATGFNTEAFF. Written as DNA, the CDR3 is TGCGCCAGCAGCTTGGCAACAGGCTTTAACACTGAAGCTTTCTTT.